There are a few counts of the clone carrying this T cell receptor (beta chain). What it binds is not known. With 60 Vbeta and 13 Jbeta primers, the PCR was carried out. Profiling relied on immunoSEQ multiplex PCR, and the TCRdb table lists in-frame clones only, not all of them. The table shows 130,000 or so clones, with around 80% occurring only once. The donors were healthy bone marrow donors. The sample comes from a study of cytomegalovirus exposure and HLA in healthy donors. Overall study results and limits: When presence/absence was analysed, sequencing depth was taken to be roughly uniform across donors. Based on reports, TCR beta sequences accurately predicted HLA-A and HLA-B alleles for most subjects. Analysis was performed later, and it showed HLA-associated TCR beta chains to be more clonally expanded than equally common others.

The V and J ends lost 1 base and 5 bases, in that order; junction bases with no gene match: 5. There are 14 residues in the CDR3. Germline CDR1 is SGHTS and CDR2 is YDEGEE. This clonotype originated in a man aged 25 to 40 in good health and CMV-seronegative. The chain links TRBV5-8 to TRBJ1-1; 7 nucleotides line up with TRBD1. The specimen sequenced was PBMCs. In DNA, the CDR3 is TGTGCCAGCAGCTTGAGGGGGCTGAGGACTGAAGCTTTCTTT. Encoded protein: CASSLRGLRTEAFF.